This T cell receptor beta chain is drawn from a study of T-cell memory formation after mild COVID-19. Study summary: TCR clusters were mostly donor specific. The study, taken as a whole, reports: What remained unconfirmed was the SARS-CoV-2 specificity of second-wave clones peaking on day 37. Shrinking CD4+ clones resided mostly in CM and EM, and CD8+ ones in EMRA. The appearance of some responding clones in pre-infection memory suggested that cross-reactive memory joined.

This clonotype appeared a few times. Antigen specificity is unknown. Trimming cost V 10 bases and J 0 bases, with 15 bases left between them. The CDR3 loop spans 14 amino acids. Germline-derived CDR1 and CDR2 are LNHDA and SQIVND (reference sequence). TCRdb processed the 5' RACE reads anew with MiXCR; each CDR3 protein has one entry. Of about 350,000 distinct CDR3 sequences listed, roughly 13% were seen once; the top ten hold approximately 21%. The J gene is TRBJ1-2, the V gene TRBV19; maybe TRBD1 (5 bases). The TCR sequence derives from a young man who had mild COVID-19 (a few samples of this study predate the infection). Cell type and time point are not known. Sequencing input: PBMCs or a T cell subset sorted from them (not recorded which). The CDR3 DNA is TGTGCCACCGGGGGGGACGCTTCTAACTATGGCTACACCTTC. Translation: CATGGDASNYGYTF.